Listed here are 2 T cell receptor beta chains from one sample, sequenced in a study of spatial heterogeneity in lung cancer. Indicated time point: sample taken at primary tumor resection. Frozen PBMC, nontumor lung or tumor provided whole RNA, which was sequenced unsorted. One entry per CDR3 protein, called by TCRdb with MiXCR from the 5' RACE reads. The table shows fewer than 8,000 distinct CDR3 sequences, with roughly 21% occurring only once. The sequencing here drew on PBMCs, taken at surgery. The receptors were sampled from a female donor with early-stage non-small cell lung cancer.

By share of the sample, this clonotype is medium-sized. This chain uses TRBV12-3 or TRBV12-4 with TRBJ2-5; D uncertain. Deletions cut 2 bases from V and 5 bases from J, with 15 bases between. The CDR3 contains 15 residues. Written as DNA, the CDR3 is TGTGCCAGCAGTTTATTTCGGGCGCTCCGGGAGACCCAGTACTTC. The encoded protein is CASSLFRALRETQYF.

This clonotype showed up just a few times. This chain uses TRBV6-4 with TRBJ2-7, with 9 bases lining up with TRBD1. V was pared by 6 bases and J by 3 bases, with 9 bases of the junction left unmatched. There are 15 residues in the CDR3. Germline-derived CDR1 and CDR2 are MRHNA and SNTAGT. Here the CDR3 DNA reads TGTGCCAGCAGAGACCGGGACAGGGACCGCTACGAGCAGTACTTC. It is translated as CASRDRDRDRYEQYF.